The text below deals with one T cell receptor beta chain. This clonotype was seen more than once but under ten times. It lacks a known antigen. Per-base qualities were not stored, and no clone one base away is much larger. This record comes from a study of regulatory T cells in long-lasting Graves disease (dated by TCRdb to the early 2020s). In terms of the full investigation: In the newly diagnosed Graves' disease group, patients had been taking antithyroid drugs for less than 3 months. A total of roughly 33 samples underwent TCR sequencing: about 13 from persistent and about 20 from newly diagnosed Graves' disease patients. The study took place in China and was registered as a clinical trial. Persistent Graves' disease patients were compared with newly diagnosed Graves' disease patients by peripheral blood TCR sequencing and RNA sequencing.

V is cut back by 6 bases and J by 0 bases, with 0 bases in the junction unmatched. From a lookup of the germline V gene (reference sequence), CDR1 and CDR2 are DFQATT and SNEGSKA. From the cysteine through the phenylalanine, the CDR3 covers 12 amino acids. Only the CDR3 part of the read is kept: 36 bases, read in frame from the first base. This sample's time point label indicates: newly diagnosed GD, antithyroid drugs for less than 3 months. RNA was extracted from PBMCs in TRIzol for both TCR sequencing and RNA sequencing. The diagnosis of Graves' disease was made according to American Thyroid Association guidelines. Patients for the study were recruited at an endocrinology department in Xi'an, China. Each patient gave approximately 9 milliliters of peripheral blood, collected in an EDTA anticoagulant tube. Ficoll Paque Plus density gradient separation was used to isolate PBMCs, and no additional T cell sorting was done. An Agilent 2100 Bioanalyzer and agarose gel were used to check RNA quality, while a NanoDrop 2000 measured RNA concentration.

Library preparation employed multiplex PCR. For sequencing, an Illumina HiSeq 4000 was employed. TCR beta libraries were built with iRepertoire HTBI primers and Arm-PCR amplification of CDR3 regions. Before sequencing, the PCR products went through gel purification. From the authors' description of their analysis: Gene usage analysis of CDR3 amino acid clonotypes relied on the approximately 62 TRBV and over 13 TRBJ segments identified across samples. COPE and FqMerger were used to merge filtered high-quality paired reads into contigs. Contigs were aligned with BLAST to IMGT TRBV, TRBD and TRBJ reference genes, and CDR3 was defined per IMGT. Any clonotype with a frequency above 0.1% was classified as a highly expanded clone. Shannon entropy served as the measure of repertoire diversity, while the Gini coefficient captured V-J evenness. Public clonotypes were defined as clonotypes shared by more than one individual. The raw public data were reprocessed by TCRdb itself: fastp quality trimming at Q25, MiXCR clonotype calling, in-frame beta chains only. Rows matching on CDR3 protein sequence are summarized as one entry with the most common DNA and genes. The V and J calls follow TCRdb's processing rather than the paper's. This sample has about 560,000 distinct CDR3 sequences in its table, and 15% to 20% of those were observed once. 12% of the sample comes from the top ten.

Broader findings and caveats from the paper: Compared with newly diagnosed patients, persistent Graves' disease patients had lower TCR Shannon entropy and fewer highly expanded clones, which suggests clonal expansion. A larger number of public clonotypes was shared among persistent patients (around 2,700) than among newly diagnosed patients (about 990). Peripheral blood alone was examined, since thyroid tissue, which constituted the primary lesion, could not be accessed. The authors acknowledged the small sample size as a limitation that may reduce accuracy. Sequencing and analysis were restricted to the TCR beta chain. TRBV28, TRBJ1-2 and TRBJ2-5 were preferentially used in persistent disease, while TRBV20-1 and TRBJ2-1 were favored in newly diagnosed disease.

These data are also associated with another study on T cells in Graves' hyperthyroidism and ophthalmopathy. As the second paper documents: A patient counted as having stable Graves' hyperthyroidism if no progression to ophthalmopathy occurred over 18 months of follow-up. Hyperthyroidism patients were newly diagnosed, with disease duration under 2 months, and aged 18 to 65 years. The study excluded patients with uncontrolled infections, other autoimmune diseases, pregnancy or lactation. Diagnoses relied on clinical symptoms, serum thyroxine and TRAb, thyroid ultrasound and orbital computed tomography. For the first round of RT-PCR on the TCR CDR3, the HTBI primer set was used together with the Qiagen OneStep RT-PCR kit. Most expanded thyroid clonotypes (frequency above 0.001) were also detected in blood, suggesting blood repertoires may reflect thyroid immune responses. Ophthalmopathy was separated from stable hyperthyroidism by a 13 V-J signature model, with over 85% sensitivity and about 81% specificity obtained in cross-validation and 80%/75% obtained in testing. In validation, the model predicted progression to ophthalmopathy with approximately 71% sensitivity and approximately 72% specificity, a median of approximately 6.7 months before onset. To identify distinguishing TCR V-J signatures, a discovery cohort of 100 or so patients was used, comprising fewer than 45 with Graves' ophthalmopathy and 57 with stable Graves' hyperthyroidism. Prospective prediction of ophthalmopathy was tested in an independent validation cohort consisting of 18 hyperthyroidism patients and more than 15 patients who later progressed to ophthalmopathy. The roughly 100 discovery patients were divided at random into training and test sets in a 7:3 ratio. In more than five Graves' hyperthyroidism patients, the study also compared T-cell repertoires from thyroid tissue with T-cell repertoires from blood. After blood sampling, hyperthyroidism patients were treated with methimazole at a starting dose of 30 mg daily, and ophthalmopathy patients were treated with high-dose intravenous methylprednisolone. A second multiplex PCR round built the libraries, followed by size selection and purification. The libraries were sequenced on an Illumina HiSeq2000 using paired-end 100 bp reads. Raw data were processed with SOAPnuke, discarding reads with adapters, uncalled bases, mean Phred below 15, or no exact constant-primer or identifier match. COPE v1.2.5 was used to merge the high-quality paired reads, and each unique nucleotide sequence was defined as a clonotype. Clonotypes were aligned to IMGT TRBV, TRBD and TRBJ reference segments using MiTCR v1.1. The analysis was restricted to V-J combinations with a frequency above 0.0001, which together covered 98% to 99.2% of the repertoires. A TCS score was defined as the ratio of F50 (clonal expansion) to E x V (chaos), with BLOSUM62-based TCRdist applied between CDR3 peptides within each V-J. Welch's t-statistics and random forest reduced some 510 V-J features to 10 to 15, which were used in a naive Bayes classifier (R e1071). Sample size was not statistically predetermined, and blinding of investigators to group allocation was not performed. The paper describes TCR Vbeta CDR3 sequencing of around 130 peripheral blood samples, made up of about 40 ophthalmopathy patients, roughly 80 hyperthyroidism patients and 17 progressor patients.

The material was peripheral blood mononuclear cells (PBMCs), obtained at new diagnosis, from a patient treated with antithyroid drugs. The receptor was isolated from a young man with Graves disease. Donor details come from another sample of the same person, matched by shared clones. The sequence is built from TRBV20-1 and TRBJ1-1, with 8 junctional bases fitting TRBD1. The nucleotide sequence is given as TGCAGTGCGACAGGGGTGAACACTGAAGCTTTCTTT. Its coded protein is CSATGVNTEAFF.